These T cell receptor beta chains were read from a single sample in a study of T cell responses to AZD1222 COVID-19 vaccine. Clones were read by immunoSEQ multiplex PCR, and TCRdb kept only the in-frame ones, dropping some. This table has some 190,000 clones, over 75% appearing once. Sequencing was performed on peripheral blood, taken on day 0 of AZD1222 vaccination. All receptors derive from an adult in good health. CDR3s include the opening cysteine and the closing phenylalanine or tryptophan. D genes are given only for firm matches. Rows give clone size only sometimes, using once, few, many, or a class for an expanded clone.

CDR3 DNA: TGTGCCAGCAGTTTACAATCGGGGATGCCCCTCCACTTT
CDR3 protein: CASSLQSGMPLHF
clone size: few
D gene: -
J gene: TRBJ1-6
V gene: TRBV27

CDR3 DNA: TGTGCCAGCAGCCCACTAGCGGGGGGGCCTAAGACCCAGTACTTC
CDR3 protein: CASSPLAGGPKTQYF
clone size: -
D gene: TRBD2
J gene: TRBJ2-5
V gene: TRBV7-3

CDR3 DNA: TGCGCCAGCAGAGAAGGGACAGACAATGAGCAGTTCTTC
CDR3 protein: CASREGTDNEQFF
clone size: -
D gene: TRBD1
J gene: TRBJ2-1
V gene: TRBV5-1

CDR3 DNA: TGCAGTGCTAGTGACCGGGACAGGGTCAGGGAGCTGTTTTTT
CDR3 protein: CSASDRDRVRELFF
clone size: -
D gene: TRBD1
J gene: TRBJ2-2
V gene: TRBV20-1

CDR3 DNA: TGTGCCAGCAGTTTAGGTTGGGGCTACACCTTC
CDR3 protein: CASSLGWGYTF
clone size: few
D gene: -
J gene: TRBJ1-2
V gene: TRBV12-3/TRBV12-4

CDR3 DNA: TGCGCCAGCAGCTTGGAGACAGGTAGCACAGATACGCAGTATTTT
CDR3 protein: CASSLETGSTDTQYF
clone size: -
D gene: -
J gene: TRBJ2-3
V gene: TRBV5-1

CDR3 DNA: TGTGCCAGCAGCGCCCGAGGGCTCGCTAATGAAAAACTGTTTTTT
CDR3 protein: CASSARGLANEKLFF
clone size: -
D gene: -
J gene: TRBJ1-4
V gene: TRBV5-6

CDR3 DNA: TGCGCCAGCAGCCTTGGTCAATACAATGAGCAGTTCTTC
CDR3 protein: CASSLGQYNEQFF
clone size: -
D gene: -
J gene: TRBJ2-1
V gene: TRBV5-1

CDR3 DNA: TGTGCCAGCAGCTCCGGGACAGGGACCTACGAGCAGTACTTC
CDR3 protein: CASSSGTGTYEQYF
clone size: -
D gene: TRBD1
J gene: TRBJ2-7
V gene: TRBV7-9

CDR3 DNA: TGTGCCAGCAGCTTGCTCCAGGGGGTTACTGAAGCTTTCTTT
CDR3 protein: CASSLLQGVTEAFF
clone size: few
D gene: TRBD1
J gene: TRBJ1-1
V gene: TRBV5-5

CDR3 DNA: TGTGCCAGCACCACTGGCGCGGGGAGGACCGGGGAGCTGTTTTTT
CDR3 protein: CASTTGAGRTGELFF
clone size: -
D gene: -
J gene: TRBJ2-2
V gene: TRBV7-6

CDR3 DNA: TGTGCCAGTAGCCCTGGACAGGGCCTTGAGAACGAGCAGTACTTC
CDR3 protein: CASSPGQGLENEQYF
clone size: once
D gene: TRBD1
J gene: TRBJ2-7
V gene: TRBV19